One sample yielded the 4 T cell receptor beta chains listed below, sequenced in a study of T cell responses to AZD1222 COVID-19 vaccine. Clones were sequenced by immunoSEQ multiplex PCR, and TCRdb holds only the in-frame ones, with some missing. The data show 60,000 to 100,000 clones, roughly nine tenths seen once. Sequencing used peripheral blood, obtained on day 0 of AZD1222 vaccination. The receptors originated from an adult in good health.

As DNA, the CDR3 is TGTGCCAGCACCAGACAGGACCCGGGCTATGGCTACACCTTC. It specifies CASTRQDPGYGYTF. The chain recombines TRBV6-5 with TRBJ1-2, with D maybe TRBD1 (6 bases). V dropped 7 bases and J dropped 4 bases, with 16 bases sitting between them. Germline assignment: CDR1 MNHEY and CDR2 SVGAGI. CDR3 length: 14 amino acids.

The chain has TRBV4-1 and TRBJ2-2; D possibly matches TRBD1 or TRBD2 (5 bases each). This CDR3 spans 17 amino acids. Germline CDR1 and CDR2: MGHRA and YSYEKL. V lost 3 bases, J lost 2 bases, and 16 bases lay in between. CDR3 DNA sequence: TGCGCCAGCAGCCAGTCCTGGGACCGCCAAAACACCGGGGAGCTGTTTTTT. The encoded protein is CASSQSWDRQNTGELFF.

The chain links TRBV2 to TRBJ2-7; D not resolved. Germline V gives CDR1 SNHLY, CDR2 FYNNEI. Trimming cost V 10 bases and J 4 bases, with 11 bases left between them. The CDR3 is 11 amino acids. The CDR3 is CATMGRYEQYF. The CDR3 bases are TGTGCCACCATGGGCCGATACGAGCAGTACTTC.

The J gene is TRBJ2-3, the V gene TRBV12-3 or TRBV12-4, with no clear D. The ends were cut back, 6 bases at V and 5 bases at J, with 9 bases in the middle. The CDR3 loop spans 12 amino acids. The DNA of the CDR3 is TGTGCCAGCAGCCTTAGGGAAGATACGCAGTATTTT. It is translated as CASSLREDTQYF.